This T cell receptor (beta chain) was recorded in a study of T cell responses to AZD1222 COVID-19 vaccine. Sequencing used immunoSEQ multiplex PCR; TCRdb keeps in-frame clones, though not all of them. This table holds some 100,000 clones, 80% to 90% found once. This CDR3 has 14 amino acids. The V and J ends lost 2 bases and 12 bases, in that order; junction bases with no gene match: 8. Germline assignment: CDR1 SGHTA and CDR2 FQGNSA. Sequenced material: peripheral blood, taken on day 0 of AZD1222 vaccination. This chain joins TRBV7-2 and TRBJ1-5, with 9 bases fitting TRBD1. This sequence was found in an adult in good health. The CDR3 nucleotides read TGTGCCAGCAGCTTATCGGGCGACAGGGGGGGCCAGCATTTT. Its protein is CASSLSGDRGGQHF.